This TCR beta chain was recovered during a study of T-cell memory formation after mild COVID-19. Study at large: Largely donor-specific sequence clusters came from a couple of donors. Study findings and constraints: The pre-infection memory compartment contained some responding clones, suggesting cross-reactive memory joined. CD4/CD8 balance held among clones contracting day 15 to 85, and later expanders leaned CD4+.

Libraries for TCRalpha and TCRbeta carried sample barcodes and unique molecular identifiers via 5'RACE. From the 5' RACE reads, TCRdb called clonotypes with MiXCR, one entry per CDR3 protein. The sample gives 300,000 to 350,000 distinct CDR3 sequences, 13% to 15% of which show up once; roughly 21% is in the top ten. Losses at the gene ends were 8 bases for V and 5 bases for J; bases not matched to a gene: 8. This CDR3 has 13 amino acids. The germline gives CDR1 SEHNR, CDR2 FQNEAQ (reference sequence). This clonotype was counted ten times or more. Its antigen is undetermined. Sample: PBMCs or a T cell subset sorted from them (not recorded which). The chain has TRBV7-9 and TRBJ1-1; 7 bases align to TRBD1. The origin of this receptor is a man younger than 35 who had mild COVID-19 (a few samples of this study predate the infection). Cell type and time point are not known. The CDR3 loop reads CASSPTGETEAFF. As DNA, the CDR3 is TGTGCCAGCTCACCAACAGGGGAGACTGAAGCTTTCTTT. Variable domain in full (rest from reference TRBV7-9 and TRBJ1-1): DTGVSQNPRHKITKRGQNVTFRCDPISEHNRLYWYRQTLGQGPEFLTYFQNEAQLEKSRLLSDRFSAERPKGSFSTLEIQRTEQGDSAMYLCASSPTGETEAFFGQGTRLTVV.